What follows are 27 T cell receptor beta chains derived from one specimen sequenced in a study of blood T cell repertoires in COVID-19. The assay was immunoSEQ multiplex PCR, and TCRdb's table has in-frame clones only and misses some. Seen here are about 210,000 clones, under 90% observed once, and the top ten hold 8.9%. Sample: PBMCs or T cells enriched from blood (not recorded which). These receptors were taken from a woman in her 50s with acute COVID-19.

In regard to this clone: The junction and the germline gene differ at one end; a read error may be behind it. The genes are TRBV27 and TRBJ1-5; D unresolved. CDR3 length equals 16 residues. CDR1 and CDR2 (germline): MNHEY, SMNVEV (reference sequence). CDR3 in amino acids: CASSLSGLPSNQPQHF. The DNA of the CDR3 is TGTGCCAGCAGTCTATCCGGACTCCCGTCTAATCAGCCCCAGCATTTT.

Only a few counts were recorded for this clone. The chain uses TRBV4-3 and TRBJ1-1; the D gene is possibly TRBD1 (6 bases). The germline V gene has CDR1 LGHNA and CDR2 YSLEER. The ends were cut back, 4 bases at V and 4 bases at J, with 19 bases in the middle. The CDR3 has 16 residues. CDR3 sequence: CASSRLFGGRGTEAFF. The CDR3 DNA is TGCGCCAGCAGCCGATTATTCGGGGGGCGCGGCACTGAAGCTTTCTTT.

The chain uses TRBV7-2 and TRBJ2-2, with D possibly TRBD1 on 6 matching bases. Trimming removed 5 bases from V and 3 bases from J, with 10 bases in between. The CDR3 length is 14 residues. CDR1 is SGHTA and CDR2 is FQGNSA in the germline V gene. The CDR3 DNA reads as TGTGCCAGCAGCGTCAACAGGGACACCGGGGAGCTGTTTTTT. This gives the protein CASSVNRDTGELFF.

V gene TRBV7-8 combines with J gene TRBJ1-3; D might be TRBD1 (6 bases). Germline V gene sequence: CDR1 SGHVS, CDR2 FQNEAQ. The CDR3 is 15 residues long. V lost 4 bases and J lost 4, with 14 bases in between. The CDR3 loop is CASSSRGARGNTIYF. CDR3 nucleotides: TGTGCCAGCAGCTCCCGGGGGGCGCGCGGAAACACCATATATTTT. Using reference TRBV7-8 and TRBJ1-3 for the parts outside the CDR3, the full variable domain is GAGVSQSPRYKVAKRGQDVALRCDPISGHVSLFWYQQALGQGPEFLTYFQNEAQLDKSGLPSDRFFAERPEGSVSTLKIQRTQQEDSAVYLCASSSRGARGNTIYFGEGSWLTVV.

The V gene is TRBV19, the J gene TRBJ2-2; 8 bases map to TRBD1. Germline assignment: CDR1 LNHDA and CDR2 SQIVND (reference sequence). CDR3 length: 14 residues. With V trimmed by 3 bases and J by 7 bases, 4 bases remained unmatched. As DNA, the CDR3 is TGTGCCAGTAGTATCCAGGGGGCGGTCGGGGAGCTGTTTTTT. Encoded protein: CASSIQGAVGELFF.

The genes are TRBV6-2 or TRBV6-3 and TRBJ2-1; D is perhaps TRBD1 (5 bases). Trimming removed 4 bases at V and 12 bases at J, with 10 bases between. Germline values: CDR1 MNHEY, CDR2 SVGEGT. This CDR3 contains 11 residues. CDR3 sequence reads: CASSFTQGQFF. CDR3 nucleotides: TGTGCCAGCAGTTTTACCCAGGGGCAGTTCTTC.

The J gene is TRBJ2-6, the V gene TRBV10-3, with 11 nucleotides matching TRBD2. This CDR3 has 18 residues. V shed 10 bases and J 1 base; nucleotides not matched to a gene: 12. Germline V gene sequence: CDR1 ENHRY, CDR2 SYGVKD. The CDR3 loop is CATLPTSGVLSGANVLTF. The CDR3, as DNA: TGTGCCACCCTTCCGACTAGCGGGGTCCTGTCTGGGGCCAACGTCCTGACTTTC.

This clone showed up just a few times. The chain joins TRBV5-4 to TRBJ1-6; TRBD1 matches at 8 bases. The CDR3 runs 13 residues. From germline, CDR1 is SGHNT and CDR2 YYREEE (reference sequence). With 7 bases clipped from V and 9 bases from J, the junction kept 6 bases outside the gene matches. CDR3 coding DNA: TGTGCCAGCGGACAGGGAGGTGGTTCACCCCTCCACTTT. This gives the protein CASGQGGGSPLHF. The full variable domain, rest sourced from reference TRBV5-4 and TRBJ1-6, is ETGVTQSPTHLIKTRGQQVTLRCSSQSGHNTVSWYQQALGQGPQFIFQYYREEENGRGNFPPRFSGLQFPNYSSELNVNALELDDSALYLCASGQGGGSPLHFGNGTRLTVT.

V usage is TRBV11-3 and J usage is TRBJ2-3; D uncertain. V lost 2 bases to trimming and J lost 4 bases, with 4 bases between them. CDR1 is SGHNT, CDR2 YENEEA, per germline. The CDR3 extends over 12 amino acids. CDR3 coding DNA: TGTGCCAGCAGCTTATATTCAGATACGCAGTATTTT. Its translation is CASSLYSDTQYF.

V is TRBV11-2 and J is TRBJ1-6, with D maybe TRBD1 (6 bases). CDR3 length: 16 residues. V was pared by 2 bases and J by 6 bases, with 14 bases between. Germline CDR1 is SGHAT and CDR2 is FQNNGV. CDR3 nucleotide sequence: TGTGCCAGCAGCTTACAAAGACAGGTTTTTAATTCACCCCTCCACTTT. Its protein product is CASSLQRQVFNSPLHF.

V usage is TRBV7-6 and J usage is TRBJ1-6; D is perhaps TRBD1 (5 bases). The CDR3 runs to 14 residues. The germline V gene has CDR1 SGHVS and CDR2 FNYEAQ. Trimming shortened V by 7 bases and J by 8 bases, and 15 bases separated the two germline ends. The CDR3 loop reads CASTEQEGHSPLHF. CDR3 DNA: TGTGCCAGCACCGAGCAGGAGGGGCATTCACCCCTCCACTTT.

In nucleotides, the CDR3 is TGTGCCAGCACTATGGGGGCAGCCTCCTACGAGCAGTACTTC. Its translation is CASTMGAASYEQYF. The chain uses TRBV11-3 and TRBJ2-7; a possible D gene is TRBD1 (6 bases). Between the trimmed V and J ends, which lost 7 bases and 0 bases, there was a span of 13 bases. The CDR3 loop spans 14 amino acids. Germline V gives CDR1 SGHNT, CDR2 YENEEA.

The rearrangement uses TRBV7-2 and TRBJ2-4, with D possibly matching TRBD2 (5 bases). The CDR3 is made up of 15 amino acids. With 5 bases removed from V and 4 bases from J, the gap between germline ends came to 15 bases. In germline, CDR1 is SGHTA, CDR2 FQGNSA. The CDR3: CASSPEGGVKNIQYF. The CDR3 DNA sequence: TGTGCCAGCAGCCCCGAGGGCGGAGTTAAAAACATTCAGTACTTC.

This clone was seen more than once but under ten times. This chain joins TRBV5-1 and TRBJ2-5, with D unresolved. The CDR3 has 13 residues. Germline-derived CDR1 and CDR2 are SGHRS and YFSETQ. The V end lost 3 bases, the J end lost 2 bases, and 8 bases lay between the germline ends. CDR3 bases: TGCGCCAGCAGCTCTTTAGAACAAGAGACCCAGTACTTC. Translation: CASSSLEQETQYF.

The chain links TRBV7-9 to TRBJ1-1; a weak D match, TRBD1 (5 bases). The CDR3 sequence is 14 residues long. V lost 3 bases to trimming and J lost 4 bases, with 12 bases between them. The germline gives CDR1 SEHNR, CDR2 FQNEAQ (reference sequence). The CDR3 reads CASSFLRGGTEAFF. In DNA form, the CDR3 reads TGTGCCAGCAGCTTCCTTAGGGGAGGCACTGAAGCTTTCTTT.

J is TRBJ1-1 and V is TRBV28; D not certain. Germline V gene data show CDR1 as MDHEN and CDR2 as SYDVKM. The CDR3 is 11 amino acids. V lost 4 bases, J lost 10 bases, and 10 bases lay in between. The CDR3 loop is CASSSHFAAFF. The CDR3 region has the DNA TGTGCCAGCAGTTCCCACTTTGCAGCTTTCTTT.

The chain combines TRBV7-8 with TRBJ1-4; D gene uncertain. The CDR3 is 15 residues long. Germline V lookup: CDR1 SGHVS, CDR2 FQNEAQ. Deletions cut 5 bases from V and 0 bases from J, with 10 bases between. The CDR3 nucleotides read TGTGCCAGCAGCGAAACAGTTGCAACTAATGAAAAACTGTTTTTT. Protein product: CASSETVATNEKLFF.

The chain combines TRBV30 with TRBJ1-3; 10 bases fit TRBD1. The V gene end was trimmed by 5 bases and the J gene end by 10 bases; junction bases not matched to a gene: 5. There are 12 residues in the CDR3. In germline, CDR1 is GTSNPN, CDR2 SVGIG (reference sequence). The CDR3 sequence is CAWDRGQRTIYF. The CDR3 nucleotides read TGTGCCTGGGACAGGGGGCAAAGGACCATATATTTT.

The chain recombines TRBV19 with TRBJ1-2; 9 bases are shared with TRBD1. The germline CDR1 and CDR2 sequences are LNHDA and SQIVND (reference sequence). The CDR3 covers 18 residues. V lost 5 bases and J lost 6; bases outside the gene matches: 19. The CDR3 DNA sequence: TGTGCCAGTAGTCCTTTAATCGGGACAGGGAGGGGAGTCGATGGCTACACCTTC. It translates to CASSPLIGTGRGVDGYTF.

J is TRBJ2-7 and V is TRBV7-2; 16 bases are shared with TRBD2. Germline CDR1 SGHTA, CDR2 FQGNSA. This CDR3 region has 17 residues. The V and J ends lost 6 bases and 3 bases, in that order; junction bases with no gene match: 8. This CDR3 reads CASSSPGLAGGGYEQYF. The DNA for the CDR3 is TGTGCCAGCAGTTCTCCGGGACTAGCGGGAGGGGGCTACGAGCAGTACTTC. The full variable domain, completed using reference TRBV7-2 and TRBJ2-7, is GAGVSQSPSNKVTEKGKDVELRCDPISGHTALYWYRQSLGQGLEFLIYFQGNSAPDKSGLPSDRFSAERTGGSVSTLTIQRTQQEDSAVYLCASSSPGLAGGGYEQYFGPGTRLTVT.

This clone was seen more than once but under ten times. The chain recombines TRBV28 with TRBJ1-2; 8 nucleotides align to TRBD1. CDR3 size: 14 residues. Germline trimming cut 7 bases from V and 5 bases from J; bases unmatched to any gene: 9. Per the germline V gene, CDR1 is MDHEN and CDR2 is SYDVKM. The CDR3 DNA is TGTGCCAGCACTCCGGGACAGGCGAAATATGGCTACACCTTC. Translation gives CASTPGQAKYGYTF.

The V and J genes are TRBV2 and TRBJ1-1; 8 bases map to TRBD1. V lost 7 bases, J lost 5 bases, and 6 bases stayed unmatched. From germline, CDR1 is SNHLY and CDR2 FYNNEI. The length of the CDR3 is 13 residues. The CDR3 sequence is CASIPDRGTEAFF. DNA for the CDR3: TGTGCCAGCATCCCTGACAGGGGTACTGAAGCTTTCTTT.

The CDR3 region has the DNA TGTGCTAGCGGGAGCCCCGGGGGAGATACGCAGTATTTT. Residues: CASGSPGGDTQYF. The chain is built from TRBV7-9 and TRBJ2-3; 9 bases map to TRBD2. This CDR3 contains 13 residues. Germline CDR1 reads SEHNR; CDR2 reads FQNEAQ (reference sequence).

The CDR3 loop reads CASNLRDTYNSPLHF. CDR3 coding DNA: TGCGCCAGCAACCTGAGGGATACCTATAATTCACCCCTCCACTTT. This chain joins TRBV10-1 and TRBJ1-6; D gene ambiguous. The CDR3 contains 15 residues. Trimming pared 7 bases from V and 2 bases from J, leaving 12 bases between. Germline CDR1 and CDR2: WNHNN and SYGVQD (reference sequence).

The rearrangement links TRBV5-1 to TRBJ2-3; no clear D gene. CDR3 size: 14 residues. Germline loops: CDR1 SGHRS, CDR2 YFSETQ. With 0 bases removed from V and 5 bases from J, the gap between germline ends came to 10 bases. CDR3 protein: CASSLDMRRDTQYF. The DNA of the CDR3 is TGCGCCAGCAGCTTGGATATGCGGCGAGATACGCAGTATTTT.

This clone was observed a single time. The chain employs TRBV18 and TRBJ2-1; 14 nucleotides agree with TRBD2. CDR3 length: 18 amino acids. J lost 16 bases, V lost 3 bases, and 20 bases had no gene match. Germline CDR1 is KGHSH and CDR2 is LQKENI. CDR3 protein: CASSPPAFTGTSGSIYFF. The CDR3 DNA is TGTGCCAGCTCACCGCCGGCTTTTACCGGGACTAGCGGGAGTATTTATTTCTTC.

This chain uses TRBV6-1 with TRBJ1-1, with a weak D call TRBD1 (6 bases). This CDR3 contains 18 residues. Trimming removed 1 base from V and 3 bases from J, with 21 bases in between. Germline V gene data show CDR1 as MNHNS and CDR2 as SASEGT. Here the CDR3 reads CASSEGASAGAGYTEAFF. As DNA, the CDR3 is TGTGCCAGCAGTGAAGGGGCGTCAGCAGGGGCTGGGTACACTGAAGCTTTCTTT.